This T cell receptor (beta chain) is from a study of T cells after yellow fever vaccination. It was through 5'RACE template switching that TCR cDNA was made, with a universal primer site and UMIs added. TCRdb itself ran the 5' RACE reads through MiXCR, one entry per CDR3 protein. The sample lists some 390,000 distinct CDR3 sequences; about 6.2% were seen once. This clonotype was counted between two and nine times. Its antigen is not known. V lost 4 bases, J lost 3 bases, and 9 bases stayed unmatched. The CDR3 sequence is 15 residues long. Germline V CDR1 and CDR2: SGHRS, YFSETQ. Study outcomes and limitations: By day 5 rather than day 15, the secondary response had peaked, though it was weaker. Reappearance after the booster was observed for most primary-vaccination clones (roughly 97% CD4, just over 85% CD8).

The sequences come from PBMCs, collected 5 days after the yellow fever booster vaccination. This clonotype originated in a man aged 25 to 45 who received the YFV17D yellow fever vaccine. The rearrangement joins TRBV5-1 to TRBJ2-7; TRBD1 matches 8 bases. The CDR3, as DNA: TGCGCCAGCAGCCCTGACAGGGGCCCCAACTACGAGCAGTACTTC. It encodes CASSPDRGPNYEQYF.